These 29 T cell receptor beta chains came from one sample sequenced in a study of a mutant IDH1 vaccine in newly diagnosed glioma. Data came from immunoSEQ multiplex PCR; TCRdb stores just in-frame clones and leaves some out. The table shows tens of thousands of clones, with roughly 70% occurring only once. As to time point: week 47, end of study. A single vaccine dose contained 300 ug of mutant IDH1 20-mer peptide, and topical imiquimod was used with it. These receptors have no identified antigens. The specimen was PBMCs, collected from a glioma patient whose treatment included an IDH1 peptide vaccine. These receptors were taken from a man aged 40-49 years with glioma.

This chain links TRBV4-1 with TRBJ2-7, with D tentatively TRBD2 (5 bases). CDR1 and CDR2 from the germline V gene are MGHRA and YSYEKL. Trimming left V 4 bases short and J 4 bases short, with 14 bases between. The CDR3 consists of 14 residues. CDR3 DNA sequence: TGCGCCAGCAGCCCCATAGAACTAGAGTACGAGCAGTACTTC. Protein sequence: CASSPIELEYEQYF.

This chain joins TRBV7-6 and TRBJ2-1; D is ambiguous. The ends were cut back, 0 bases at V and 8 bases at J, with 11 bases in the middle. The CDR3 spans 14 residues. CDR1 and CDR2 from the germline V gene are SGHVS and FNYEAQ. CDR3 DNA: TGTGCCAGCAGCTTAGCCCCCCTCGGCGATGAGCAGTTCTTC. Translated: CASSLAPLGDEQFF.

This rearrangement joins TRBV10-3 to TRBJ1-2, with unresolved D. V lost 6 bases and J 8 bases, leaving 10 bases between the germline ends. There are 11 residues in the CDR3. The germline gives CDR1 ENHRY, CDR2 SYGVKD. CDR3 nucleotide sequence: TGTGCCATCAGCCCCGGCGGCGGCTACACCTTC. Translated, it gives CAISPGGGYTF.

The sample holds a few counts of this clone. The chain couples TRBV15 to TRBJ1-5; possible D gene TRBD1, 5 bases. The germline V and J ends were trimmed by 2 bases and 1 base, with 15 bases remaining between them. Germline-derived CDR1 and CDR2 are LNHNV and YYDKDF (reference sequence). CDR3 length: 17 amino acids. CDR3 DNA: TGTGCCACCAGCAGATTTCCCCGGGGGGGGAGCAATCAGCCCCAGCATTTT. This codes for CATSRFPRGGSNQPQHF.

The V and J genes are TRBV5-1 and TRBJ1-2, with D perhaps matching TRBD1 (6 bases). Trimming cost V 0 bases and J 3 bases, with 9 bases left between them. This CDR3 is 14 amino acids long. In germline, CDR1 is SGHRS, CDR2 YFSETQ. Here the CDR3 reads CASSLEGGDYGYTF. The CDR3, as DNA: TGCGCCAGCAGCTTGGAAGGGGGAGACTATGGCTACACCTTC.

This chain uses TRBV7-9 with TRBJ2-1; tentatively, D is TRBD1 (6 bases). The CDR3 has 14 amino acids. The V end was cut by 5 bases, the J end by 5 bases, with 13 bases between. Germline V gene data show CDR1 as SEHNR and CDR2 as FQNEAQ (reference sequence). Here the CDR3 DNA reads TGTGCCAGCAGCCCAGGGGCTGGTGACAATGAGCAGTTCTTC. Amino acid sequence: CASSPGAGDNEQFF.

This rearrangement joins TRBV11-2 to TRBJ2-3, with 9 bases aligning to TRBD1. V gave up 4 bases and J gave up 5 bases; unmatched junction bases: 13. The CDR3 is 17 residues long. Germline values: CDR1 SGHAT, CDR2 FQNNGV. CDR3 loop: CASSYLGQGRSGDTQYF. The CDR3 region has the DNA TGTGCCAGCAGCTACCTAGGACAGGGGAGAAGTGGAGATACGCAGTATTTT.

This clone was counted a few times. This rearrangement joins TRBV2 to TRBJ2-2; 7 nucleotides agree with TRBD1. Germline V gives CDR1 SNHLY, CDR2 FYNNEI. The CDR3 covers 16 residues. Losses at the gene ends were 2 bases for V and 2 bases for J; bases not matched to a gene: 5. The CDR3 coding sequence is TGTGCCAGCAGTGAAATGGGACAGCGAAACACCGGGGAGCTGTTTTTT. Residues: CASSEMGQRNTGELFF. The variable domain in full, with the rest retrieved from reference TRBV2 and TRBJ2-2, is EPEVTQTPSHQVTQMGQEVILRCVPISNHLYFYWYRQILGQKVEFLVSFYNNEISEKSEIFDDQFSVERPDGSNFTLKIRSTKLEDSAMYFCASSEMGQRNTGELFFGEGSRLTVL.

V and J are TRBV10-3 and TRBJ2-7; TRBD2 matches at 10 bases. CDR1 is ENHRY and CDR2 is SYGVKD in the germline V gene. This CDR3 region has 15 residues. Losses at the gene ends were 4 bases for V and 2 bases for J; bases not matched to a gene: 5. The DNA of the CDR3 is TGTGCCATCAGTGCCGGACTAGCGGAGACCTACGAGCAGTACGTC. This gives the protein CAISAGLAETYEQYV.

This rearrangement joins TRBV11-2 to TRBJ2-3; D unresolved. Germline CDR1 is SGHAT and CDR2 is FQNNGV. Deletions cut 5 bases from V and 7 bases from J, with 10 bases between. The CDR3 is made up of 12 amino acids. CDR3 protein: CASSIRVNTQYF. DNA of the CDR3: TGTGCCAGCAGCATCCGGGTTAATACGCAGTATTTT.

This rearrangement joins TRBV12-5 to TRBJ1-4; 9 bases are a match to TRBD1. Unmatched junction bases numbered 16, after V lost 1 base and J lost 4 bases. Germline V gives CDR1 LGHNT, CDR2 FRNRAP. The CDR3 runs 20 residues. In DNA form, the CDR3 reads TGTGCTAGTGGTTTGGCCCCGGACAGGGGCCTCCGAGGGATTAATGAAAAACTGTTTTTT. Translating it yields CASGLAPDRGLRGINEKLFF.

The J gene is TRBJ2-1, the V gene TRBV19; D is uncertain. Trimming cost V 7 bases and J 7 bases, with 14 bases left between them. Germline values: CDR1 LNHDA, CDR2 SQIVND (reference sequence). The CDR3 totals 13 residues. CDR3 nucleotides: TGTGCCAGTACCCCACCCTCAATTAATGAGCAGTTCTTC. Its protein is CASTPPSINEQFF.

This sequence joins TRBV4-3 and TRBJ2-2; TRBD1 matches 9 bases. CDR1 is LGHNA and CDR2 is YSLEER in the germline V gene. V lost 0 bases to trimming and J lost 2 bases; unmatched junction nucleotides: 10. The CDR3 is 19 amino acids. CDR3 in DNA: TGCGCCAGCAGCCAAGATGGGTTTTCGGGACAGGGTAACACCGGGGAGCTGTTTTTT. This gives the protein CASSQDGFSGQGNTGELFF.

This rearrangement joins TRBV27 to TRBJ2-3, with 7 bases fitting TRBD2. The germline CDR1 and CDR2 sequences are MNHEY and SMNVEV (reference sequence). CDR3 size: 12 residues. The J segment lost 6 bases and the V segment lost 3 bases, leaving 0 bases of the junction unmatched. This CDR3 reads CASSLGGDTQYF. The CDR3 DNA reads TGTGCCAGCAGTTTGGGGGGGGATACGCAGTATTTT.

This clone has a handful of counts. The chain recombines TRBV7-2 with TRBJ2-5; D remains ambiguous. Germline V CDR1 and CDR2: SGHTA, FQGNSA. The CDR3 length is 14 residues. V lost 1 base, J lost 5 bases, and 11 bases lay in between. The CDR3 region is CASSLGSLRETQYF. CDR3 DNA sequence: TGTGCCAGCAGCTTAGGATCTCTACGGGAGACCCAGTACTTC.

This clone was detected once. The gene calls are TRBV27 and TRBJ1-4; 7 nucleotides agree with TRBD1. The CDR3 extends over 18 amino acids. Germline loops: CDR1 MNHEY, CDR2 SMNVEV (reference sequence). V lost 4 bases, J lost 0 bases, and 11 bases stayed unmatched. CDR3: CASSSRDRANPTNEKLFF. The DNA of the CDR3 is TGTGCCAGCAGTTCTAGAGACAGGGCGAATCCAACTAATGAAAAACTGTTTTTT.

This chain joins TRBV6-1 and TRBJ1-2; D unresolved. CDR3 size: 14 residues. Germline V gene data show CDR1 as MNHNS and CDR2 as SASEGT. Between the trimmed V and J ends, which lost 1 base and 2 bases, there was a span of 8 bases. The DNA of the CDR3 is TGTGCCAGCAGTGAAGGTCGGCAGAACTATGGCTACACCTTC. Its translation is CASSEGRQNYGYTF.

The genes are TRBV14 and TRBJ2-3; TRBD2 matches 13 bases. V trimming: 5 bases; J trimming: 3 bases; junction bases outside the gene matches: 5. The germline V gene encodes CDR1 SGHDN and CDR2 FVKESK. The length of the CDR3 is 16 residues. CDR3 sequence reads: CASSSRLAGGTDTQYF. CDR3 DNA: TGTGCCAGCAGCTCGAGACTAGCGGGAGGAACAGATACGCAGTATTTT.

The chain is built from TRBV5-4 and TRBJ1-1; TRBD1 might be the D (5 bases). Germline V gene lookup returns CDR1 SGHNT and CDR2 YYREEE (reference sequence). V was trimmed by 3 bases and J by 1 base, leaving 13 bases between them. CDR3 length: 15 residues. Here the CDR3 DNA reads TGTGCCAGCAGCTCGCCGAGAAGGGGGAACACTGAAGCTTTCTTT. It specifies CASSSPRRGNTEAFF.

V and J are TRBV11-2 and TRBJ2-3; 9 nucleotides align to TRBD1. Germline-derived CDR1 and CDR2 are SGHAT and FQNNGV. The CDR3 has 16 residues. J lost 3 bases, V lost 0 bases, and 4 bases had no gene match. The CDR3 spells CASSLDGGQGTDTQYF. CDR3 sequence (DNA): TGTGCCAGCAGCTTAGATGGGGGACAGGGTACAGATACGCAGTATTTT.

This clone is medium-sized (0.01 to 0.1%) in the sample. The chain employs TRBV19 and TRBJ1-2; D remains ambiguous. Germline values: CDR1 LNHDA, CDR2 SQIVND (reference sequence). This CDR3 has 12 residues. Trimming left V 4 bases short and J 7 bases short, with 10 bases between. CDR3 nucleotide sequence: TGTGCCAGTAGTAAAGGGAGCGGTGGCTACACCTTC. Translated, it gives CASSKGSGGYTF.

V usage is TRBV28 and J usage is TRBJ1-1, with D perhaps matching TRBD1 (6 bases). This CDR3 spans 13 amino acids. Germline V gene lookup returns CDR1 MDHEN and CDR2 SYDVKM. Trimming pared 10 bases from V and 0 bases from J, leaving 12 bases between. The CDR3 here is CAIGQPMNTEAFF. CDR3 nucleotides: TGTGCCATCGGACAGCCTATGAACACTGAAGCTTTCTTT. The complete variable domain, with remaining parts taken from reference TRBV28 and TRBJ1-1, reads DVKVTQSSRYLVKRTGEKVFLECVQDMDHENMFWYRQDPGLGLRLIYFSYDVKMKEKGDIPEGYSVSREKKERFSLILESASTNQTSMYLCAIGQPMNTEAFFGQGTRLTVV.

The rearrangement uses TRBV19 and TRBJ1-5, with D unclear. CDR1 is LNHDA and CDR2 is SQIVND in the germline V gene (reference sequence). V was trimmed by 8 bases and J by 4 bases, leaving 18 bases between them. The CDR3 is 15 amino acids. Written as DNA, the CDR3 is TGTGCCAGTGCAGTGGGGAACAGTCCAAATCAGCCCCAGCATTTT. Translation: CASAVGNSPNQPQHF.

The genes are TRBV19 and TRBJ1-2; 8 positions match TRBD1. Germline CDR1 and CDR2: LNHDA and SQIVND (reference sequence). Trimming took 5 bases from V and 2 from J; bases not matched to a gene: 13. The CDR3 has 17 residues. CDR3 nucleotide sequence: TGTGCCAGTAGTTCCCAGACAGGGGTTACCCTAAACTATGGCTACACCTTC. It yields the protein CASSSQTGVTLNYGYTF.

V gene TRBV19 combines with J gene TRBJ1-4, with D possibly TRBD1 on 5 matching bases. Trimming removed 0 bases at V and 8 bases at J, with 13 bases between. CDR3 length: 15 residues. Germline values: CDR1 LNHDA, CDR2 SQIVND (reference sequence). The DNA of the CDR3 is TGTGCCAGTAGTATAGACCCGGGACCCCGGGAAAAACTGTTTTTT. Protein product: CASSIDPGPREKLFF.

The rearrangement uses TRBV6-4 and TRBJ2-1; D ambiguous. V dropped 1 base and J dropped 1 base, with 11 bases sitting between them. Germline V gene data show CDR1 as MRHNA and CDR2 as SNTAGT. This CDR3 is 16 amino acids long. The chain's CDR3 is CASSDFSRSSYNEQFF. CDR3 in DNA: TGTGCCAGCAGTGACTTTTCGAGAAGTTCCTACAATGAGCAGTTCTTC.

The chain carries TRBV27 and TRBJ1-5, with TRBD1 matching over 8 bases. There are 15 residues in the CDR3. The J segment lost 5 bases and the V segment lost 4 bases, leaving 7 bases of the junction unmatched. Germline V gene data show CDR1 as MNHEY and CDR2 as SMNVEV (reference sequence). This CDR3 is CASSSSTGEDQPQHF. Here the CDR3 DNA reads TGTGCCAGCAGTTCCTCGACAGGGGAGGATCAGCCCCAGCATTTT.

V and J are TRBV6-1 and TRBJ1-3, with D uncertain. Germline V gives CDR1 MNHNS, CDR2 SASEGT. V was trimmed by 1 base and J by 4 bases, leaving 11 bases between them. This CDR3 has 15 residues. This CDR3 reads CASSEGAVFGNTIYF. CDR3 DNA: TGTGCCAGCAGTGAAGGGGCCGTGTTCGGAAACACCATATATTTT.

V usage is TRBV6-5 and J usage is TRBJ2-5; D is undetermined. The length of the CDR3 is 15 residues. The V gene's germline CDR1 is MNHEY and CDR2 SVGAGI. The V end was cut by 5 bases, the J end by 1 base, with 14 bases between. In DNA, the CDR3 is TGTGCCAGCAGTCCCCTCTTTTTGGTCCAAGAGACCCAGTACTTC. Its translation is CASSPLFLVQETQYF.